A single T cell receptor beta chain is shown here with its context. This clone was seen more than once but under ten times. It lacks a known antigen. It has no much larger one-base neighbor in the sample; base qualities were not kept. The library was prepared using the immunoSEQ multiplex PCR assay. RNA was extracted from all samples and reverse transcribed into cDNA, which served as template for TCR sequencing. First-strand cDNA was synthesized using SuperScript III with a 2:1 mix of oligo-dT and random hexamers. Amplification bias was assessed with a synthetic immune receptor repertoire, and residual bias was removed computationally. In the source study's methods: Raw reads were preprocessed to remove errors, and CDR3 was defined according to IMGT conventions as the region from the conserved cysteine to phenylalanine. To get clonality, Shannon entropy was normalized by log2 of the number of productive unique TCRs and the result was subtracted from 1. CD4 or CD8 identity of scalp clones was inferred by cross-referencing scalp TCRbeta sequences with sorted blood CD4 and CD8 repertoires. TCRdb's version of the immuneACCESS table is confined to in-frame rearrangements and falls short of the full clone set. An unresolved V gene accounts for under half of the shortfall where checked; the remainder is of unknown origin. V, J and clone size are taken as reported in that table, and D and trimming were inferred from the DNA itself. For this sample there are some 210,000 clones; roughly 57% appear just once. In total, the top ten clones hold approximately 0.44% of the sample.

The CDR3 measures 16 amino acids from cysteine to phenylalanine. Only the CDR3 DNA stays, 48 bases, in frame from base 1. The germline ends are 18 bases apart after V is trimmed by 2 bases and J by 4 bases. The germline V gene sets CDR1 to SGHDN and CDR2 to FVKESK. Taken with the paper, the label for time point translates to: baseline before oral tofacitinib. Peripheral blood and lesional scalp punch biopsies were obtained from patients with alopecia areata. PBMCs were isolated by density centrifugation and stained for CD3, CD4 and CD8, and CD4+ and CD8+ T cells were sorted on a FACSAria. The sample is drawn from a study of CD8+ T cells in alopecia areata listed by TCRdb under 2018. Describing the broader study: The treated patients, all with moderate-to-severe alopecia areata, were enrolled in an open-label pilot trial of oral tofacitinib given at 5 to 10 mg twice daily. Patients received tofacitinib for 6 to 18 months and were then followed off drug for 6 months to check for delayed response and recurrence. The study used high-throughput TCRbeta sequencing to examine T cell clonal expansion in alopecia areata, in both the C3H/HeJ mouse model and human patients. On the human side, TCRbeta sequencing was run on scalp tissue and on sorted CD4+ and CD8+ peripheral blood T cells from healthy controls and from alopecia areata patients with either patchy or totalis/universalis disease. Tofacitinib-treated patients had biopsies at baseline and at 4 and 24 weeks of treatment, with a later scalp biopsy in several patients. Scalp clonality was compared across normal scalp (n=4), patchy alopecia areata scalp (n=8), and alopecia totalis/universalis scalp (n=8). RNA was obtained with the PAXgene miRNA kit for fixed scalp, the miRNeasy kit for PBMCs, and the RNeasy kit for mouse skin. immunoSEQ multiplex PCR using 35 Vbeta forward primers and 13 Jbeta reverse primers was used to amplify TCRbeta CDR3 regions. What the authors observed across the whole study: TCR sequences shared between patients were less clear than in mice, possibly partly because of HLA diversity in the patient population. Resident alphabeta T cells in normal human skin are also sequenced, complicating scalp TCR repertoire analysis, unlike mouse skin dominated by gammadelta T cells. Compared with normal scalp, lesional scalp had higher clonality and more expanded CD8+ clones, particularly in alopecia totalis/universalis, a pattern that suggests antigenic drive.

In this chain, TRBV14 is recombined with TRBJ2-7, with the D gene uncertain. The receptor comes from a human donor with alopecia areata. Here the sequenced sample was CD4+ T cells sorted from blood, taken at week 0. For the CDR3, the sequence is CASSQTTSLGKYEQYF. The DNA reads TGTGCCAGCAGCCAAACGACTTCCCTGGGGAAATACGAGCAGTACTTC.